This entry lists 5 T cell receptor beta chains sequenced from one sample in a study of response to subunit inactivated influenza vaccine. MiXCR, run by TCRdb on the RT-PCR reads, gives a single entry per CDR3 protein. The sample has fewer than 600,000 distinct CDR3 sequences, around 7.7% seen once; the top ten hold around 14%. The source was PBMCs from blood, collected around 2 years after vaccination. All receptors derive from a man between 50 and 75 years old who received an inactivated influenza vaccine.

The chain has TRBV2 and TRBJ2-7; D is possibly TRBD2 (6 bases). The CDR3 has 13 amino acids. CDR1 and CDR2 from the germline V gene are SNHLY and FYNNEI. V was cut by 7 bases and J by 7 bases, with 17 bases left in between. The CDR3 region has the DNA TGTGCCAGCATGGTTGACGGGAGCGGGGAGCAGTACTTC. Translated, it gives CASMVDGSGEQYF.

This clonotype was counted only a few times. The rearrangement uses TRBV5-8 and TRBJ1-3; D unclear. With 0 bases removed from V and 5 bases from J, the gap between germline ends came to 9 bases. The V gene's germline CDR1 is SGHTS and CDR2 YDEGEE. CDR3 length: 14 residues. As DNA, the CDR3 is TGTGCCAGCAGCTTGGGACGGTTACGAAACACCATATATTTT. Translation: CASSLGRLRNTIYF.

A few counts support this clonotype. The J gene is TRBJ2-1, the V gene TRBV12-3 or TRBV12-4; D unresolved. V lost 7 bases, J lost 3 bases, and 25 bases lay in between. The CDR3 consists of 18 residues. In DNA form, the CDR3 reads TGTGCCAGCACAAAACTATTCCCCGACTCCTACCGCTACAATGAGCAGTTCTTC. It codes for CASTKLFPDSYRYNEQFF.

At least ten counts were recorded for this clonotype. The chain recombines TRBV5-1 with TRBJ2-7; 9 nucleotides line up with TRBD1. CDR1 is SGHRS, CDR2 YFSETQ, per germline. The length of the CDR3 is 16 residues. Trimming cost V 0 bases and J 7 bases; bases outside gene matches: 11. The CDR3 DNA sequence: TGCGCCAGCAGCTTGGTAATAGGACAGGGGTCCGGGGAGCAGTACTTC. It translates to CASSLVIGQGSGEQYF.

In its sample, this clonotype was seen many times. This chain uses TRBV20-1 with TRBJ1-5; D remains ambiguous. V was trimmed by 6 bases and J by 4 bases, leaving 22 bases between them. The CDR3 is 16 amino acids. CDR1 DFQATT and CDR2 SNEGSKA come from the germline V gene (reference sequence). The CDR3 nucleotides are TGCAGTGCAAGACTCACGGGTAGAGTAAGGAATCAGCCCCAGCATTTT. Protein: CSARLTGRVRNQPQHF.